These 27 T cell receptor beta chains were sequenced from one sample in a study of T cell repertoires in ileal Crohn's disease. This sample's time point: neoterminal ileum biopsy at postoperative endoscopy, about 6 months after surgery. The assay was immunoSEQ multiplex PCR, and TCRdb's table has in-frame clones only and misses some. This table holds about 62,000 clones, around 90% found once. The sequenced sample was ileal tissue. The receptors come from an adult with Crohn's disease.

V and J are TRBV5-1 and TRBJ1-5; D perhaps matches TRBD1 (5 bases). V was trimmed by 0 bases and J by 3 bases, leaving 10 bases between them. Per germline, CDR1 SGHRS and CDR2 YFSETQ. The CDR3 runs 15 residues. CDR3 sequence (DNA): TGCGCCAGCAGCTTGGCAGGGAGGGACAATCAGCCCCAGCATTTT. Protein sequence: CASSLAGRDNQPQHF.

The chain carries TRBV15 and TRBJ1-2; D might be TRBD1 (5 bases). Looked up from germline, CDR1 is LNHNV and CDR2 is YYDKDF (reference sequence). V dropped 1 base and J dropped 1 base, with 10 bases sitting between them. The CDR3 is 15 residues long. CDR3 region: CATSRGAGNNYGYTF. The CDR3 nucleotides are TGTGCCACCAGCAGAGGGGCAGGGAATAACTATGGCTACACCTTC.

This clone has only one observation. V gene TRBV5-1 combines with J gene TRBJ2-1; D unresolved. Germline lookup yields CDR1 SGHRS and CDR2 YFSETQ. The CDR3 covers 13 residues. The V end lost 7 bases, the J end lost 7 bases, and 15 bases lay between the germline ends. CDR3 in amino acids: CASGPRVRNEQFF. CDR3 sequence (DNA): TGCGCCAGCGGCCCTCGGGTTCGGAATGAGCAGTTCTTC.

This chain links TRBV9 with TRBJ1-6; D possibly corresponds to TRBD1 (6 bases). CDR1 and CDR2 (germline): SGDLS, YYNGEE. Trimming left V 6 bases short and J 10 bases short, with 14 bases between. The CDR3 loop spans 13 amino acids. CDR3 region: CASTSGAPSPLHF. The CDR3 DNA is TGTGCCAGCACCTCAGGGGCGCCATCACCCCTCCACTTT. The variable domain in full, completed from reference TRBV9 and TRBJ1-6, reads DSGVTQTPKHLITATGQRVTLRCSPRSGDLSVYWYQQSLDQGLQFLIQYYNGEERAKGNILERFSAQQFPDLHSELNLSSLELGDSALYFCASTSGAPSPLHFGNGTRLTVT.

The J gene is TRBJ2-7, the V gene TRBV7-2; D is possibly TRBD1 (5 bases). The germline V gene encodes CDR1 SGHTA and CDR2 FQGNSA. Trimming shortened V by 2 bases and J by 6 bases, and 17 bases separated the two germline ends. The CDR3 sequence is 15 residues long. The CDR3 sequence is CASSLSRQGLAEQYF. The CDR3 region has the DNA TGTGCCAGCAGCTTAAGCCGTCAGGGCCTGGCCGAGCAGTACTTC.

The gene calls are TRBV6-5 and TRBJ1-6, with 10 nucleotides matching TRBD1. V gave up 6 bases and J gave up 8 bases; unmatched junction bases: 4. From germline, CDR1 is MNHEY and CDR2 SVGAGI. The CDR3 has 14 residues. This CDR3 reads CASSRDRGYSPLHF. In DNA form, the CDR3 reads TGTGCCAGCAGCCGGGACAGGGGATATTCACCCCTCCACTTT.

The rearrangement links TRBV7-9 to TRBJ2-3; 7 nucleotides match TRBD1. The J segment lost 0 bases and the V segment lost 5 bases, leaving 5 bases of the junction unmatched. The V gene's germline CDR1 is SEHNR and CDR2 FQNEAQ (reference sequence). This CDR3 contains 15 residues. CDR3 nucleotides: TGTGCCAGCAGCCAGAAGGGACAGAGCACAGATACGCAGTATTTT. Protein product: CASSQKGQSTDTQYF.

The gene calls are TRBV5-4 and TRBJ2-1; D is ambiguous. CDR3 length: 16 residues. Per germline, CDR1 SGHNT and CDR2 YYREEE (reference sequence). With 4 bases removed from V and 6 bases from J, the gap between germline ends came to 20 bases. The CDR3 region is CASSKEIAISFNEQFF. The CDR3 bases are TGTGCCAGCAGCAAAGAGATTGCCATTTCGTTCAATGAGCAGTTCTTC.

There are a few counts of this clone. This chain uses TRBV6-1 with TRBJ1-2; possible D gene TRBD1, 5 bases. The CDR3 spans 15 residues. V was cut by 2 bases and J by 3 bases, with 13 bases left in between. Germline CDR1 reads MNHNS; CDR2 reads SASEGT. The chain's CDR3 is CASSESHRSHYGYTF. As DNA, the CDR3 is TGTGCCAGCAGTGAATCTCACAGGAGCCACTATGGCTACACCTTC.

V and J are TRBV5-6 and TRBJ2-3; 7 nucleotides match TRBD2. The CDR3 has 17 amino acids. Germline V gene lookup returns CDR1 SGHDT and CDR2 YYEEEE. V trimming: 1 base; J trimming: 0 bases; junction bases outside the gene matches: 8. The CDR3 protein is CASSLFAASGSTDTQYF. The CDR3 bases are TGTGCCAGCAGCTTGTTCGCGGCTAGCGGAAGCACAGATACGCAGTATTTT.

This clone was counted once. The V call is TRBV15, the J call TRBJ2-5, with D maybe TRBD1 (6 bases). Trimming took 2 bases from V and 4 from J, leaving 11 bases between them. CDR1 is LNHNV and CDR2 is YYDKDF in the germline V gene (reference sequence). The CDR3 has 14 amino acids. In DNA form, the CDR3 reads TGTGCCACCAGCAGACCACAGGGCGCAGAGACCCAGTACTTC. Protein: CATSRPQGAETQYF.

The DNA for the CDR3 is TGTGCCAGCAGTTTAGTTAGGGGGGGCACTGAAGCTTTCTTT. Amino acid sequence: CASSLVRGGTEAFF. The chain combines TRBV27 with TRBJ1-1; possible D gene TRBD1, 6 bases. Germline V gene sequence: CDR1 MNHEY, CDR2 SMNVEV (reference sequence). The CDR3 is made up of 14 amino acids. V lost 2 bases and J lost 4, with 11 bases in between.

The chain carries TRBV14 and TRBJ1-1; D call uncertain. CDR1 is SGHDN and CDR2 is FVKESK in the germline V gene. Trimming took off 8 bases at V and 4 bases at J, with 11 bases between the two ends. This CDR3 comprises 12 residues. The CDR3 is CASSQTFTEAFF. The CDR3 nucleotides are TGTGCCAGCTCTCAAACATTCACTGAAGCTTTCTTT.

This clone occurred once. The CDR3 reads CATSRGQGAYTEAFF. CDR3 nucleotides: TGTGCCACCAGCAGAGGGCAGGGGGCCTACACTGAAGCTTTCTTT. V gene TRBV15 combines with J gene TRBJ1-1, with 8 bases lining up with TRBD1. Looked up from germline, CDR1 is LNHNV and CDR2 is YYDKDF (reference sequence). V shed 1 base and J 3 bases; nucleotides not matched to a gene: 4. The CDR3 loop spans 15 amino acids. Drawing the rest from reference TRBV15 and TRBJ1-1, the complete variable domain is DAMVIQNPRYQVTQFGKPVTLSCSQTLNHNVMYWYQQKSSQAPKLLFHYYDKDFNNEADTPDNFQSRRPNTSFCFLDIRSPGLGDTAMYLCATSRGQGAYTEAFFGQGTRLTVV.

This chain connects TRBV11-3 to TRBJ2-1; perhaps TRBD2 as D (5 bases). The ends were cut back, 2 bases at V and 9 bases at J, with 14 bases in the middle. Germline CDR1 and CDR2: SGHNT and YENEEA. This CDR3 spans 14 amino acids. The CDR3 region is CASSLYSGIREQFF. The CDR3 DNA reads TGTGCCAGCAGCTTATACTCGGGGATTCGTGAGCAGTTCTTC.

This chain connects TRBV9 to TRBJ2-2; no clear D. Germline CDR1 is SGDLS and CDR2 is YYNGEE. The CDR3 runs 12 residues. With 1 base removed from V and 7 bases from J, the gap between germline ends came to 5 bases. The CDR3 here is CASSVFGGELFF. CDR3 DNA sequence: TGTGCCAGCAGCGTATTCGGCGGGGAGCTGTTTTTT.

J is TRBJ1-2 and V is TRBV10-3, with 10 bases fitting TRBD1. The CDR3 extends over 14 amino acids. Germline CDR1 and CDR2: ENHRY and SYGVKD. Trimming took 4 bases from V and 4 from J; bases not matched to a gene: 3. CDR3 region: CAISGQGASYGYTF. In nucleotides, the CDR3 is TGTGCCATCAGTGGACAGGGGGCGAGCTATGGCTACACCTTC.

The V call is TRBV9, the J call TRBJ1-2; D gene unclear. Trimming took 3 bases from V and 4 from J, leaving 13 bases between them. The germline V gene has CDR1 SGDLS and CDR2 YYNGEE. CDR3 length equals 14 residues. CDR3 DNA sequence: TGTGCCAGCAGCGCCCCCTCAGGTGGCTATGGCTACACCTTC. Its translation: CASSAPSGGYGYTF.

V gene TRBV7-6 combines with J gene TRBJ2-7; TRBD2 matches 7 bases. The CDR3 is made up of 12 amino acids. The V gene end was trimmed by 2 bases and the J gene end by 6 bases; junction bases not matched to a gene: 1. Germline lookup yields CDR1 SGHVS and CDR2 FNYEAQ. CDR3 protein: CASSLWGGEQYV. CDR3 coding DNA: TGTGCCAGCAGCTTATGGGGGGGCGAGCAGTACGTC.

The chain recombines TRBV9 with TRBJ1-1, with a weak D call TRBD1 (6 bases). Germline lookup yields CDR1 SGDLS and CDR2 YYNGEE. The CDR3 is 14 residues long. Trimming shortened V by 0 bases and J by 2 bases, and 8 bases separated the two germline ends. The CDR3 coding sequence is TGTGCCAGCAGCGTAGAACAGGGTAACACTGAAGCTTTCTTT. Translating it yields CASSVEQGNTEAFF. Using reference TRBV9 and TRBJ1-1 for the parts outside the CDR3, the full variable domain is DSGVTQTPKHLITATGQRVTLRCSPRSGDLSVYWYQQSLDQGLQFLIQYYNGEERAKGNILERFSAQQFPDLHSELNLSSLELGDSALYFCASSVEQGNTEAFFGQGTRLTVV.

The V call is TRBV10-2, the J call TRBJ1-5, with a possible D match to TRBD1 (6 bases). The germline CDR1 and CDR2 sequences are WSHSY and SAAADI. V was cut by 10 bases and J by 0 bases, with 13 bases left in between. This CDR3 region has 14 residues. Here the CDR3 DNA reads TGCGCCACCAAGACAGGCAATAGCAATCAGCCCCAGCATTTT. Translated: CATKTGNSNQPQHF.

V and J are TRBV11-2 and TRBJ1-3, with D possibly matching TRBD1 (6 bases). The CDR3 spans 14 residues. V lost 7 bases and J lost 0, with 10 bases in between. Germline CDR1 SGHAT, CDR2 FQNNGV. CDR3 protein: CASTLGGSGNTIYF. Here the CDR3 DNA reads TGTGCCAGCACTCTAGGGGGCTCTGGAAACACCATATATTTT.

The V call is TRBV5-1, the J call TRBJ1-1; D gene uncertain. The CDR3 has 11 amino acids. Germline assignment: CDR1 SGHRS and CDR2 YFSETQ. The germline V and J ends were trimmed by 0 bases and 8 bases, with 5 bases remaining between them. CDR3 in amino acids: CASSLDQEAFF. CDR3 bases: TGCGCCAGCAGCTTGGATCAGGAAGCTTTCTTT.

The CDR3 nucleotides read TGTGCCAGCAGCGTAGATAGCGGGGCCCGATGGGAGACCCAGTACTTC. Residues: CASSVDSGARWETQYF. V and J are TRBV9 and TRBJ2-5; 8 positions agree with TRBD2. Germline lookup yields CDR1 SGDLS and CDR2 YYNGEE. V dropped 0 bases and J dropped 5; count of bases not matched to a gene: 9. The CDR3 spans 16 residues.

The V gene is TRBV19, the J gene TRBJ1-5; D uncertain. The CDR3 sequence is 13 residues long. Trimming removed 3 bases from V and 6 bases from J, with 9 bases in between. Germline V CDR1 and CDR2: LNHDA, SQIVND (reference sequence). Written as DNA, the CDR3 is TGTGCCAGTAGTATTGGGCAAAGTCAGCCCCAGCATTTT. Encoded protein: CASSIGQSQPQHF.

The table lists this clone with a few counts. This rearrangement joins TRBV6-1 to TRBJ2-7, with D uncertain. This CDR3 is built from 15 residues. Germline values: CDR1 MNHNS, CDR2 SASEGT. V lost 0 bases, J lost 6 bases, and 15 bases lay in between. This CDR3 is CASSEAHRQAGEQYF. CDR3 DNA sequence: TGTGCCAGCAGTGAAGCGCATCGGCAGGCCGGCGAGCAGTACTTC.

The chain uses TRBV6-1 and TRBJ1-2, with D hard to call. The CDR3 runs 12 residues. CDR1 is MNHNS, CDR2 SASEGT, per germline. With 5 bases removed from V and 1 base from J, the gap between germline ends came to 5 bases. The CDR3 spells CASSQNNYGYTF. CDR3 bases: TGTGCCAGCAGTCAGAATAACTATGGCTACACCTTC.